The 29 T cell receptor beta chains in this list originate from one sample, sequenced in a study of T-cell reconstitution after alpha-beta-depleted transplantation in children. It was with unique molecular identifiers that the TCRbeta library was prepared. TCRdb re-derived calls from the PCR reads in MiXCR, one entry per CDR3 protein. Here the sample spans more than 550,000 distinct CDR3 sequences, about 10% being singletons. Sequencing was performed on PBMCs from the stem cell graft donor, taken from the stem cell graft. The receptor set was obtained from a human donor who donated a stem cell graft to a child with acute myeloid leukemia.

The gene calls are TRBV7-3 and TRBJ2-3; 10 positions agree with TRBD2. The CDR3 has 17 residues. Unmatched junction bases numbered 4, after V lost 0 bases and J lost 1 base. Per the germline V gene, CDR1 is SGHTA and CDR2 is FQGTGA. The CDR3 loop is CASSLTGGTSGTDTQYF. CDR3 bases: TGTGCCAGCAGCTTAACTGGGGGGACTAGCGGCACAGATACGCAGTATTTT.

This clonotype turned up a few times. The V and J genes are TRBV10-3 and TRBJ2-1; 10 positions agree with TRBD2. There are 16 residues in the CDR3. J lost 8 bases, V lost 7 bases, and 14 bases had no gene match. Germline values: CDR1 ENHRY, CDR2 SYGVKD. This chain's CDR3 is CAITDPGLANGDEQFF. The CDR3, as DNA: TGTGCCATCACTGATCCGGGACTAGCGAATGGAGATGAGCAGTTCTTC.

This clonotype was found a few times. The rearrangement uses TRBV29-1 and TRBJ1-4, with D hard to call. Trimming left V 5 bases short and J 0 bases short, with 4 bases between. Germline assignment: CDR1 SQVTM and CDR2 ANQGSEA. The CDR3 spans 12 residues. The CDR3 DNA sequence: TGCAGCGTTAGAGCAACTAATGAAAAACTGTTTTTT. Translation gives CSVRATNEKLFF.

About this clonotype: A read error may be the cause here, since a much bigger clone is one base away. The CDR3 is CCASPDPGQGAYKLFF. CDR3 nucleotides: TGCTGTGCTAGTCCTGATCCGGGACAGGGGGCCTATAAACTGTTTTTT. The chain couples TRBV20-1 to TRBJ1-4; 12 positions match TRBD1. The CDR3 covers 16 residues. Per the germline V gene, CDR1 is DFQATT and CDR2 is SNEGSKA (reference sequence).

The V and J genes are TRBV28 and TRBJ1-2; the D gene is possibly TRBD1 (5 bases). Trimming pared 5 bases from V and 0 bases from J, leaving 19 bases between. Germline CDR1 and CDR2: MDHEN and SYDVKM. CDR3 length: 17 residues. The CDR3 DNA is TGTGCCAGCAGTGGGGCACGGGGAGGTGGTCCTAACTATGGCTACACCTTC. Translating gives CASSGARGGGPNYGYTF.

This clonotype was observed a few times. J is TRBJ2-4 and V is TRBV20-1, with D hard to call. V lost 5 bases, J lost 2 bases, and 10 bases lay in between. The CDR3 runs to 13 residues. Germline CDR1 is DFQATT and CDR2 is SNEGSKA (reference sequence). CDR3 nucleotides: TGCAGTGCTCCAGAGAAAACCAAAAACATTCAGTACTTC. This gives the protein CSAPEKTKNIQYF.

This clonotype was recorded at least ten times. V gene TRBV7-2 combines with J gene TRBJ2-2; no firm D call. Per germline, CDR1 SGHTA and CDR2 FQGNSA. This CDR3 is 14 amino acids long. V lost 3 bases, J lost 4 bases, and 9 bases lay in between. The CDR3 is CASSFLQSTGELFF. The CDR3 coding sequence is TGTGCCAGCAGCTTTTTACAGAGCACCGGGGAGCTGTTTTTT.

Ten or more counts support this clonotype. This chain uses TRBV6-1 with TRBJ2-3; no firm D call. The V gene lost 7 bases and the J gene lost 6 bases, with 20 bases spanning the gap. The CDR3 is 15 residues long. Germline-derived CDR1 and CDR2 are MNHNS and SASEGT. The chain's CDR3 is CASKEYVGSDDTQYF. The CDR3 coding sequence is TGTGCCAGCAAGGAGTATGTGGGATCCGACGATACGCAGTATTTT.

The rearrangement links TRBV7-3 to TRBJ2-1; D not certain. The CDR3 runs 14 residues. Germline V gene data show CDR1 as SGHTA and CDR2 as FQGTGA. V lost 2 bases to trimming and J lost 4 bases, with 9 bases between them. The CDR3 here is CASSLSAQYNEQFF. Here the CDR3 DNA reads TGTGCCAGCAGCTTATCCGCGCAATACAATGAGCAGTTCTTC.

This clonotype was seen a few times. The chain has TRBV27 and TRBJ2-5; 10 nucleotides line up with TRBD2. Germline CDR1 and CDR2: MNHEY and SMNVEV (reference sequence). The V segment lost 5 bases and the J segment 3 bases; nucleotides outside the gene matches: 9. This CDR3 is 16 amino acids long. The CDR3 DNA sequence: TGTGCCAGCAGTCCCAGCCTCGGACTAGCGGAAGAGACCCAGTACTTC. Translating gives CASSPSLGLAEETQYF.

This clonotype was seen more than once but under ten times. The V call is TRBV4-1, the J call TRBJ1-4; D gene uncertain. Trimming removed 0 bases from V and 7 bases from J, with 18 bases in between. Germline V gene sequence: CDR1 MGHRA, CDR2 YSYEKL. The CDR3 is made up of 17 amino acids. Here the CDR3 DNA reads TGCGCCAGCAGCCAAGAGCTACGTGGGTCGGAGGGTGAAAAACTGTTTTTT. Protein product: CASSQELRGSEGEKLFF.

This clonotype was picked up many times. The chain couples TRBV4-2 to TRBJ2-1, with D perhaps assigned TRBD1 or TRBD2 (6 bases each). V dropped 0 bases and J dropped 4 bases, with 28 bases sitting between them. The CDR3 extends over 21 amino acids. Germline CDR1 reads LGHNA; CDR2 reads YNFKEQ. Written as DNA, the CDR3 is TGTGCCAGCAGCCAAGATATAGGACTCCTCGGGGGCCCAAATAATTACAATGAGCAGTTCTTC. Translating gives CASSQDIGLLGGPNNYNEQFF.

In its sample, this clonotype was seen a few times. This rearrangement joins TRBV7-6 to TRBJ2-1; no clear D. V lost 5 bases and J 7 bases, leaving 12 bases between the germline ends. This CDR3 region has 13 residues. Germline V lookup: CDR1 SGHVS, CDR2 FNYEAQ. CDR3 sequence: CASSQPYENEQFF. The CDR3 DNA is TGTGCCAGCAGCCAACCTTACGAGAATGAGCAGTTCTTC.

CDR3 region: CASSEGHFSTDTQYF. The DNA for the CDR3 is TGTGCCAGCAGTGAGGGACACTTTAGCACAGATACGCAGTATTTT. The rearrangement uses TRBV2 and TRBJ2-3, with D possibly matching TRBD1 (6 bases). The germline V gene encodes CDR1 SNHLY and CDR2 FYNNEI. The CDR3 loop spans 15 amino acids. The V and J ends lost 3 bases and 0 bases respectively, with 10 bases between them.

The rearrangement uses TRBV5-4 and TRBJ2-7; D may be TRBD1 or TRBD2 (5 bases each). With 3 bases removed from V and 6 bases from J, the gap between germline ends came to 16 bases. The germline CDR1 and CDR2 sequences are SGHNT and YYREEE (reference sequence). CDR3 length equals 14 residues. The CDR3 loop reads CASSWTGPAPEQYF. CDR3 sequence (DNA): TGTGCCAGCAGCTGGACGGGGCCAGCCCCCGAGCAGTACTTC.

This clonotype was found a few times. The chain couples TRBV4-3 to TRBJ2-3; 7 bases agree with TRBD1. Per germline, CDR1 LGHNA and CDR2 YSLEER. This CDR3 region has 17 residues. J gave up 1 base and V 0 bases, and 7 bases lay outside the gene matches. The CDR3 DNA sequence: TGCGCCAGCAGCCAAGACACCAGACAGGGTGGCACAGATACGCAGTATTTT. As protein: CASSQDTRQGGTDTQYF.

The CDR3 is CASSLMGPQRSDEQYF. CDR3 sequence (DNA): TGTGCCAGCAGTTTAATGGGACCTCAAAGGAGCGACGAGCAGTACTTC. The chain recombines TRBV12-3 or TRBV12-4 with TRBJ2-7; D assignment may be TRBD1 or TRBD2 (5 bases each). There are 16 residues in the CDR3. Trimming stripped 2 bases from V and 5 bases from J, with 19 bases between.

This clonotype came up a few times. V is TRBV20-1 and J is TRBJ2-1, with 11 bases matching TRBD2. The V segment lost 0 bases and the J segment 7 bases; nucleotides outside the gene matches: 17. Germline V gene data show CDR1 as DFQATT and CDR2 as SNEGSKA (reference sequence). This CDR3 has 19 amino acids. Here the CDR3 DNA reads TGCAGTGCTAGAGATCACTTTGGGGTAGCGGGAGGGCCCGATAATGAGCAGTTCTTC. The encoded protein is CSARDHFGVAGGPDNEQFF.

There are a few counts of this clonotype. The chain joins TRBV7-8 to TRBJ2-5, with D perhaps given as TRBD1 or TRBD2 (5 bases each). Trimming stripped 1 base from V and 5 bases from J, with 14 bases between. CDR1 is SGHVS, CDR2 FQNEAQ, per germline. The CDR3 covers 15 residues. The DNA for the CDR3 is TGTGCCAGCAGCTTAGACCGGGGTTGGGGGGAGACCCAGTACTTC. This codes for CASSLDRGWGETQYF.

This clonotype was picked up many times. CDR3 loop: CASSWTSGRGSDTQYF. In nucleotides, the CDR3 is TGTGCCAGCAGCTGGACTAGCGGGAGGGGGTCAGATACGCAGTATTTT. The rearrangement links TRBV5-6 to TRBJ2-3; TRBD2 matches 15 bases. Trimming removed 3 bases from V and 4 bases from J; junction bases left unmatched: 3. Germline V gene lookup returns CDR1 SGHDT and CDR2 YYEEEE. The CDR3 length is 16 residues.

This clonotype was seen just once. The chain couples TRBV9 to TRBJ1-6; no firm D call. The CDR3 consists of 13 residues. The V end lost 0 bases, the J end lost 13 bases, and 11 bases lay between the germline ends. CDR1 is SGDLS and CDR2 is YYNGEE in the germline V gene. CDR3 in DNA: TGTGCCAGCAGCGTAGGTGTAGGTCTCCCCCTCCACTTT. Protein sequence: CASSVGVGLPLHF. Together with reference TRBV9 and TRBJ1-6, the CDR3 gives the full variable domain: DSGVTQTPKHLITATGQRVTLRCSPRSGDLSVYWYQQSLDQGLQFLIQYYNGEERAKGNILERFSAQQFPDLHSELNLSSLELGDSALYFCASSVGVGLPLHFGNGTRLTVT.

The chain joins TRBV4-2 to TRBJ2-3; D perhaps matches TRBD1 (5 bases). The germline CDR1 and CDR2 sequences are LGHNA and YNFKEQ. CDR3 length: 14 amino acids. The ends were cut back, 3 bases at V and 4 bases at J, with 11 bases in the middle. As DNA, the CDR3 is TGTGCCAGCAGCCACGGACAAAGGGCAGATACGCAGTATTTT. This encodes CASSHGQRADTQYF.

Many counts were recorded for this clonotype. The chain couples TRBV5-6 to TRBJ2-7; D is undetermined. CDR1 and CDR2 from the germline V gene are SGHDT and YYEEEE. V was shortened by 4 bases and J by 7 bases, with 9 bases between the two germline ends. This CDR3 comprises 11 residues. The CDR3 DNA reads as TGTGCCAGCAGCGTCTCCTGGGAGCAGTACTTC. It encodes CASSVSWEQYF.

This clonotype appeared a few times. CDR3 bases: TGTGCCAGCAGCCAACCACTTCTAGCGGGGAGCTCCTACGAGCAGTACTTC. This encodes CASSQPLLAGSSYEQYF. The chain links TRBV11-1 to TRBJ2-7; TRBD2 agrees at 9 bases. The junction had 11 bases not matched to a gene; V was cut back by 5 bases and J by 0 bases. CDR1 is SGHAT, CDR2 FQDESV, per germline (reference sequence). There are 17 residues in the CDR3.

The V gene is TRBV30, the J gene TRBJ1-1, with 8 bases identical to TRBD1. Unmatched junction bases numbered 2, after V lost 1 base and J lost 7 bases. This CDR3 comprises 12 residues. Germline CDR1 is GTSNPN and CDR2 is SVGIG (reference sequence). The CDR3 loop reads CAWSGDRFEAFF. CDR3 in DNA: TGTGCCTGGAGTGGGGACAGGTTTGAAGCTTTCTTT.

Many counts were recorded for this clonotype. This chain links TRBV5-1 with TRBJ2-1; 13 nucleotides match TRBD2. The length of the CDR3 is 16 residues. The junction had 5 bases not matched to a gene; V was cut back by 1 base and J by 7 bases. CDR1 is SGHRS and CDR2 is YFSETQ in the germline V gene. CDR3: CASSLTGTSGMNEQFF. In nucleotides, the CDR3 is TGCGCCAGCAGCTTGACCGGGACTAGCGGGATGAATGAGCAGTTCTTC.

CDR3 sequence reads: CASSHREASFYEQYF. The DNA of the CDR3 is TGTGCCAGCTCACATCGGGAGGCAAGCTTCTACGAGCAGTACTTC. The chain employs TRBV18 and TRBJ2-7; 7 nucleotides agree with TRBD2. The germline V gene has CDR1 KGHSH and CDR2 LQKENI. Trimming cost V 4 bases and J 3 bases; bases outside gene matches: 9. The CDR3 totals 15 residues.

This chain uses TRBV30 with TRBJ1-2; D is possibly TRBD1 (6 bases). The CDR3 totals 13 residues. V gave up 3 bases and J gave up 8 bases, with 16 bases separating them. The germline V gene encodes CDR1 GTSNPN and CDR2 SVGIG (reference sequence). CDR3 residues: CAWREGGEYGYTF. The CDR3 DNA reads as TGTGCCTGGAGAGAAGGGGGTGAATACGGCTACACCTTC.

Only a few counts were recorded for this clonotype. The chain employs TRBV27 and TRBJ1-1; 9 bases align to TRBD1. The CDR3 runs 15 residues. Trimming took 6 bases from V and 8 from J; bases not matched to a gene: 13. Germline CDR1 and CDR2: MNHEY and SMNVEV (reference sequence). This chain's CDR3 is CASRPYRDRALEAFF. The CDR3 region has the DNA TGTGCCAGCAGGCCCTACCGGGACAGGGCCCTCGAAGCTTTCTTT.